This T cell receptor beta chain was observed in a study of blood T cell repertoires in COVID-19. Study details: Whether acute or convalescent, the COVID-19 samples came from the United States, Italy and Spain.

Clones were read by immunoSEQ multiplex PCR, and TCRdb kept only the in-frame ones, dropping some. The sample has over 250,000 clones; roughly 88% are singletons. V lost 5 bases and J 5 bases, leaving 9 bases between the germline ends. Germline V gene lookup returns CDR1 DFQATT and CDR2 SNEGSKA (reference sequence). This CDR3 has 11 residues. The chain recombines TRBV20-1 with TRBJ1-1; D gene ambiguous. This TCR was sampled from a woman between 65 and 79 years old with acute or convalescent COVID-19. Material for sequencing was peripheral blood. CDR3 bases: TGCAGTGCTCTCCTGCAGACTGAAGCTTTCTTT. Translating gives CSALLQTEAFF.